The table lists the clone carrying this T cell receptor beta chain with many counts. The antigen is not known. This sample is drawn from a study of T cells in Graves' hyperthyroidism and ophthalmopathy. Across the study: The authors collected peripheral blood at initial diagnosis, before any treatment.

General observations from the study: Most expanded thyroid clonotypes above 0.001 recurred in blood.

Germline V gene sequence: CDR1 SGHRS, CDR2 YFSETQ. There are 15 residues in the CDR3. After removal of 7 bases from V and 8 bases from J, the junction contained 10 bases not matched to a gene. Each patient was aged 18 to 65 and had newly diagnosed hyperthyroidism of under 2 months' duration. Using RNA transcripts as the source, TCR beta CDR3 regions were amplified. The HTBI primer set served for first-round RT-PCR of the TCR CDR3. TCRdb reanalysed the multiplex PCR reads using MiXCR and keeps one entry per CDR3 protein. The sample has approximately 560,000 distinct CDR3 sequences, 15% to 19% seen once.

The chain couples TRBV5-1 to TRBJ2-1, with 12 bases fitting TRBD1. Source material: blood. The sequence was collected from a woman aged 25 to 39 with Graves' hyperthyroidism. In DNA, the CDR3 is TGCGCCAGCGAAGCTTCGGGGACAGGGGGCGATGAGCAGTTCTTC. Translating gives CASEASGTGGDEQFF.